Included here is one T cell receptor (beta chain) sequence, with context. Assay: immunoSEQ multiplex PCR; the TCRdb copy retains only in-frame clones and omits some. The sample includes roughly 100,000 clones, approximately 86% of them seen just once. These data originate in a study of blood T cell repertoires in COVID-19. CDR1 is SGHAT and CDR2 is FQNNGV in the germline V gene. The length of the CDR3 is 13 residues. Trimming took 2 bases from V and 5 from J, leaving 10 bases between them. The sequencing input was peripheral blood. The chain links TRBV11-2 to TRBJ2-7; D is uncertain. The clonotype originates from a woman of 80 years or more with acute or convalescent COVID-19. CDR3 amino acids: CASSLLRSHEQYF. DNA for the CDR3: TGTGCCAGCAGCTTACTTCGGAGCCACGAGCAGTACTTC.